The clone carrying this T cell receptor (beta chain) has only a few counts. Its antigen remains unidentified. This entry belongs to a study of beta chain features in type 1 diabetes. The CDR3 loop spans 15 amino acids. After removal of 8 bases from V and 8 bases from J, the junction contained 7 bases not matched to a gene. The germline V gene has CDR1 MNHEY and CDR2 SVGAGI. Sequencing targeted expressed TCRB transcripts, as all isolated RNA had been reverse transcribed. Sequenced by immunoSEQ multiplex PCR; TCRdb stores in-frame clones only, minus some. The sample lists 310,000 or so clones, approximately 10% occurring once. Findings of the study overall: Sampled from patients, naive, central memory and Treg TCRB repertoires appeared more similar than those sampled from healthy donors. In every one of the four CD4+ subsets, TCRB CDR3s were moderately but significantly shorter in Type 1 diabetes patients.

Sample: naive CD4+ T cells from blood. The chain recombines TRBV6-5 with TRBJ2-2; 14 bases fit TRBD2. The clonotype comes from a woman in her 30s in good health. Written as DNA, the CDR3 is TGTGCCAGCTCAGGACTAGCGGGAGGTTGGGGGGAGCTGTTTTTT. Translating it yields CASSGLAGGWGELFF.